The rows below give T cell receptor beta chains drawn from one sample of a study of regulatory T cells in long-lasting Graves disease. TCRdb itself ran the multiplex PCR reads through MiXCR, one entry per CDR3 protein. The sample holds hundreds of thousands of distinct CDR3 sequences, about 32% seen once. Sequenced here: peripheral blood mononuclear cells (PBMCs), sampled when the disease was refractory, from a patient treated with antithyroid drugs. These receptor sequences come from a female donor with Graves disease. Both conserved end residues are part of each CDR3. Clone size appears in some rows only: once, few, many, or a class for an expanded clone.

V gene	J gene	clone size	CDR3 protein
TRBV12-5	TRBJ2-5	.	CASGLSMDRKQETQYF
TRBV7-3	TRBJ2-2	.	CASSAYVGTGVPGELFF
TRBV20-1	TRBJ2-7	many	CSVRLAGAYEQYF
TRBV12-3/TRBV12-4	TRBJ1-5	few	CASSFRGQINQPQHF
TRBV28	TRBJ1-2	few	CASSFYPTNYGYTF
TRBV9	TRBJ2-7	.	CASTARTGLYEQYF
TRBV20-1	TRBJ2-4	.	CSAGNDRGRYF
TRBV9	TRBJ1-4	few	CASSAGQSNEKLFF
TRBV10-3	TRBJ2-5	.	CAISESQLTETFQETQYF
TRBV7-2	TRBJ1-1	.	CASSLWGKNTEAFF
TRBV11-2	TRBJ1-6	few	CASSLDLRGRGSPLHF
TRBV11-2	TRBJ1-2	few	CASSLRTDGHGYTF
TRBV6-2/TRBV6-3	TRBJ1-4	few	CASSYSFGAANEKLFF
TRBV6-1	TRBJ1-5	.	CASSLRNNQPQHF
TRBV29-1	TRBJ1-2	.	CSVGQALTSF
TRBV29-1	TRBJ1-3	.	CSVEDLGGHSGNTIYF
TRBV27	TRBJ2-7	few	CASRNAGGSYEQYF
TRBV4-1	TRBJ1-2	few	CASSQARQGQYNYGYTF
TRBV30	TRBJ1-1	.	CAWSTRLSTEAFF
TRBV6-5	TRBJ2-1	.	CASSYPVGGRTYNEQFF
TRBV28	TRBJ1-2	.	CASSLKWEGAGAYGYTF
TRBV6-1	TRBJ1-3	.	CASSETARSGNTIYF
TRBV9	TRBJ2-7	.	CASSVGGFYEQYF
TRBV11-3	TRBJ2-5	.	CASSQDRAGTETQYF
TRBV24-1	TRBJ1-2	.	CATSDPPTTGHFGGYTF
TRBV19	TRBJ2-5	few	CASSRGQGGKTQYF
TRBV28	TRBJ1-6	.	CASSLVTGGARSPLHF
TRBV3-1	TRBJ2-2	.	CASSQGLFGTGELFF
TRBV5-1	TRBJ1-6	.	CASSLVVADNSPLHF
TRBV7-6	TRBJ2-2	.	CASSPKGARMNTGELFF
TRBV11-2	TRBJ2-5	.	CASSSGGTGETQYF
TRBV20-1	TRBJ1-1	few	CSVGPGGWETEAFF
TRBV6-1	TRBJ1-1	.	CASSARNMNTEAFF
TRBV29-1	TRBJ2-7	few	CSVEKRVGSYEQYF
TRBV12-3/TRBV12-4	TRBJ1-1	many	CASDLVGGVGTEAFF
TRBV3-1	TRBJ1-1	few	CASSQEDRKNTEAFF
TRBV7-7	TRBJ2-5	.	CASSLALGQGGEAQYF
TRBV28	TRBJ1-1	many	CASRPYRDMNTEAFF
TRBV12-3/TRBV12-4	TRBJ2-3	.	CASVPDRYTDTQYF
TRBV7-6	TRBJ1-1	few	CASSDSIGNTEAFF
TRBV6-1	TRBJ1-5	.	CASRRVADNSNQPQHF
TRBV9	TRBJ2-5	.	CASSEGAGQQETQYF
TRBV19	TRBJ1-5	few	CASRDSGTGRQPQHF
TRBV2	TRBJ1-1	many	CASSLDRTYTEAFF
TRBV12-3/TRBV12-4	TRBJ1-3	many	CASSQGRNSGNTIYF
TRBV10-3	TRBJ1-1	.	CAIRAGADEAFF
TRBV5-1	TRBJ1-4	.	CASSLLDNRAFEKLFF
TRBV7-6	TRBJ1-1	few	CASSLALTGRYSTEAFF